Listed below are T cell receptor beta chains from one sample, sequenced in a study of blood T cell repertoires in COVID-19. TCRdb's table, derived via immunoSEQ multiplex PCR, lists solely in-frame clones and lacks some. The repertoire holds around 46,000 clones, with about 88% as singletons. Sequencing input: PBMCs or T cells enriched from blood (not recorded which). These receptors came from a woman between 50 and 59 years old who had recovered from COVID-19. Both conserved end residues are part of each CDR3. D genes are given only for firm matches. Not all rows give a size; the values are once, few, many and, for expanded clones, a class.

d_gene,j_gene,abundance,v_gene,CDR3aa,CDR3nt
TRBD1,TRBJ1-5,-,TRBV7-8,CASSFPGTGGDGNQPQHF,TGTGCCAGCAGCTTCCCCGGGACAGGGGGCGATGGCAATCAGCCCCAGCATTTT
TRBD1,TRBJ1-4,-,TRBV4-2,CASSQGGTGPEKLFF,TGTGCCAGCAGCCAAGGCGGGACAGGGCCTGAAAAACTGTTTTTT
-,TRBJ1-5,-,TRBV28,CASSPATLQPQHF,TGTGCCAGCAGTCCCGCTACACTACAGCCCCAGCATTTT
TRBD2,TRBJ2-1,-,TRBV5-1,CASSSRAGTSGNEQFF,TGCGCCAGCAGCTCCAGGGCCGGGACTAGTGGTAATGAGCAGTTCTTC
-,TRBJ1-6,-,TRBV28,CASTPTGYYNSPLHF,TGTGCCAGCACCCCTACAGGGTACTATAATTCACCCCTCCACTTT
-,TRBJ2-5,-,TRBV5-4,CASSTLVEETQYF,TGTGCCAGCAGCACCCTAGTTGAAGAGACCCAGTACTTC
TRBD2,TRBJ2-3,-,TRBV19,CASSGGSTSGGATQYF,TGTGCCAGTAGTGGAGGTAGCACTAGCGGGGGGGCTACGCAGTATTTT
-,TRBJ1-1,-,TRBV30,CAWRSASKRAFF,TGTGCCTGGAGGTCCGCCAGTAAGAGGGCTTTCTTT
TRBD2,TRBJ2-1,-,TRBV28,CASSLWSSGTYNEQFF,TGTGCCAGCAGTTTATGGTCTAGCGGGACCTACAATGAGCAGTTCTTC
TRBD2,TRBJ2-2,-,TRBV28,CASTLAGPNTGELFF,TGTGCCAGCACCTTAGCGGGTCCGAACACCGGGGAGCTGTTTTTT
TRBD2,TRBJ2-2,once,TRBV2,CASSVLAASNTGELFF,TGTGCCAGCAGTGTACTAGCGGCATCGAACACCGGGGAGCTGTTTTTT
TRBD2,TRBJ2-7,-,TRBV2,CASRSSGVYEQYF,TGTGCCAGCAGATCTAGCGGGGTTTACGAGCAGTACTTC
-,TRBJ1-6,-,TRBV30,CAWVKGTLPRDSPLHF,TGTGCCTGGGTGAAGGGGACTTTACCCCGGGATTCACCCCTCCACTTT
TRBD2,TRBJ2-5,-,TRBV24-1,CATSDSSGTSGQETQYF,TGTGCCACCAGTGATTCGTCCGGGACTAGCGGACAAGAGACCCAGTACTTC
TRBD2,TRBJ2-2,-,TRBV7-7,CASSLVAGGTNTGELFF,TGTGCTAGCAGCTTAGTTGCGGGAGGGACGAACACCGGGGAGCTGTTTTTT
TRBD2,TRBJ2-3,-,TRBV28,CASSRLAGWDTQYF,TGTGCCAGCAGTCGACTAGCGGGTTGGGATACGCAGTATTTT
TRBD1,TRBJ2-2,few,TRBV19,CATRQGPAGELFF,TGTGCCACCAGACAGGGTCCCGCCGGGGAGCTGTTTTTT
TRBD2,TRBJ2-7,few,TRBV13,CASSPRTSGSDEQYF,TGTGCCAGCAGCCCCCGGACTAGCGGGAGCGACGAGCAGTACTTC
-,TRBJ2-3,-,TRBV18,CASSRDFTDTQYF,TGTGCCAGCTCGCGGGACTTCACAGATACGCAGTATTTT
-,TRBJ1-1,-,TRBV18,CASSEAGEVNTEAFF,TGTGCCAGCTCAGAAGCAGGGGAAGTGAACACTGAAGCTTTCTTT
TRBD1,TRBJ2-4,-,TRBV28,CASSSPGQAYF,TGTGCCAGCAGTTCCCCAGGACAGGCGTACTTC
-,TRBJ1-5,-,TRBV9,CASSVGGAAYGNQPQHF,TGTGCCAGCAGCGTAGGCGGGGCAGCTTATGGCAATCAGCCCCAGCATTTT